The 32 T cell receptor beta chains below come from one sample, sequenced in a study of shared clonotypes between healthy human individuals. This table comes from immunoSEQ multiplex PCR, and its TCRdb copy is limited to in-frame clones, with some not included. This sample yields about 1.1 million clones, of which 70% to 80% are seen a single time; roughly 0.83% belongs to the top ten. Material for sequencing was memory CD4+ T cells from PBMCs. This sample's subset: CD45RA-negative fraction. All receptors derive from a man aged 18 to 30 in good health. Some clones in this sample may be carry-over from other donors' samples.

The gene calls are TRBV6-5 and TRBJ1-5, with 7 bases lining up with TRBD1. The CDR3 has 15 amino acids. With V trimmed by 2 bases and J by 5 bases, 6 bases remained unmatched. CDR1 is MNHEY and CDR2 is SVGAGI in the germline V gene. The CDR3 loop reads CASSYNRDRYQPQHF. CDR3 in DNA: TGTGCCAGCAGTTACAACCGGGACAGATATCAGCCCCAGCATTTT.

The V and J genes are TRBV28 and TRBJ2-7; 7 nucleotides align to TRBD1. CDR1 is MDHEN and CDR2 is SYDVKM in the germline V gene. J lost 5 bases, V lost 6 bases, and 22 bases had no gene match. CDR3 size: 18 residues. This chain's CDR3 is CASSSPTPRQGAWNEQYF. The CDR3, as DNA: TGTGCCAGCAGCTCCCCTACACCGCGACAGGGAGCATGGAACGAGCAGTACTTC.

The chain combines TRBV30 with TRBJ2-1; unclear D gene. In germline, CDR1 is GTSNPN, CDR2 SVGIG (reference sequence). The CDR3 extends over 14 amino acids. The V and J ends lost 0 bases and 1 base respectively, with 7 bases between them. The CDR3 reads CAWSVGVSYNEQFF. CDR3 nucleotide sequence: TGTGCCTGGAGTGTTGGGGTGTCCTACAATGAGCAGTTCTTC.

In DNA, the CDR3 is TGTGCCAGCAGCTCCCTTGTGGGGAGTGGGTCCTACAATGAGCAGTTCTTC. Protein sequence: CASSSLVGSGSYNEQFF. The chain recombines TRBV11-1 with TRBJ2-1; the D gene is possibly TRBD2 (5 bases). The CDR3 loop spans 17 amino acids. The germline V gene has CDR1 SGHAT and CDR2 FQDESV (reference sequence). Trimming removed 4 bases from V and 1 base from J, with 17 bases in between. The variable domain in full, with the rest retrieved from reference TRBV11-1 and TRBJ2-1, is EAEVAQSPRYKITEKSQAVAFWCDPISGHATLYWYRQILGQGPELLVQFQDESVVDDSQLPKDRFSAERLKGVDSTLKIQPAELGDSAMYLCASSSLVGSGSYNEQFFGPGTRLTVL.

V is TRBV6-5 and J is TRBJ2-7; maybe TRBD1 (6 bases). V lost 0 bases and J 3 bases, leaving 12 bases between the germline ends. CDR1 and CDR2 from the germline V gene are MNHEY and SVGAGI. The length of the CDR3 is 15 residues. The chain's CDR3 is CASSYSGTRYYEQYF. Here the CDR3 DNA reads TGTGCCAGCAGTTACTCCGGGACACGATACTACGAGCAGTACTTC.

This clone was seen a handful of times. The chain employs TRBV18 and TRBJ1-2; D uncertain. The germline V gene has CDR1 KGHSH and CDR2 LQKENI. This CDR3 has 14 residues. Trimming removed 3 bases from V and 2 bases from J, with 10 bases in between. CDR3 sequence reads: CASSPTSVNYGYTF. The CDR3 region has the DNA TGTGCCAGCTCACCTACTTCGGTGAACTATGGCTACACCTTC. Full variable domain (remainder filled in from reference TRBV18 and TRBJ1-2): NAGVMQNPRHLVRRRGQEARLRCSPMKGHSHVYWYRQLPEEGLKFMVYLQKENIIDESGMPKERFSAEFPKEGPSILRIQQVVRGDSAAYFCASSPTSVNYGYTFGSGTRLTVV.

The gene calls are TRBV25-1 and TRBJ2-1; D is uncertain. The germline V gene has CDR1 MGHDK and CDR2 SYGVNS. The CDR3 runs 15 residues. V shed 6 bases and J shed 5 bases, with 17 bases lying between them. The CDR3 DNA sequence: TGTGCCAGCAGCCCAGAGTTTGCCGGCAACAATGAGCAGTTCTTC. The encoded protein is CASSPEFAGNNEQFF. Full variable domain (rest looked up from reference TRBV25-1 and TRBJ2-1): EADIYQTPRYLVIGTGKKITLECSQTMGHDKMYWYQQDPGMELHLIHYSYGVNSTEKGDLSSESTVSRIRTEHFPLTLESARPSHTSQYLCASSPEFAGNNEQFFGPGTRLTVL.

CDR3 sequence reads: CASSLRQGRPGELFF. For the CDR3, the DNA is TGTGCCAGCAGCTTAAGGCAGGGACGACCCGGGGAGCTGTTTTTT. The chain joins TRBV5-8 to TRBJ2-2, with D perhaps TRBD1 or TRBD2 (5 bases each). V was shortened by 2 bases and J by 6 bases, with 14 bases between the two germline ends. Per the germline V gene, CDR1 is SGHTS and CDR2 is YDEGEE. The CDR3 is 15 residues long.

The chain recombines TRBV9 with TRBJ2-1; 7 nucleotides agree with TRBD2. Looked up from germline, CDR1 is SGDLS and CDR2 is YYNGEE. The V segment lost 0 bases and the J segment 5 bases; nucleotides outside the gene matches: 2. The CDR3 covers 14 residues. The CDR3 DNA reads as TGTGCCAGCAGCGTAGAGCTAGCGGACAATGAGCAGTTCTTC. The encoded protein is CASSVELADNEQFF.

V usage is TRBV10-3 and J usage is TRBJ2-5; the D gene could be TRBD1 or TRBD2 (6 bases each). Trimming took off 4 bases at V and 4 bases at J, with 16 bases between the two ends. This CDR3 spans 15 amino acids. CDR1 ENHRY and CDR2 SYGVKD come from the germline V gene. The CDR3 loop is CAISAWGAGRETQYF. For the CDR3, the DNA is TGTGCCATCAGTGCGTGGGGGGCGGGTAGAGAGACCCAGTACTTC.

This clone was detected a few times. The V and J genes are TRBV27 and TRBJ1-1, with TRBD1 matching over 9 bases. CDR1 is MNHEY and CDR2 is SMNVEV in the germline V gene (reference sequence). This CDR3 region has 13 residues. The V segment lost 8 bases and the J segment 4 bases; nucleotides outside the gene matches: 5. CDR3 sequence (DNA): TGTGCCAGCCACCGGGACAGGGCCACTGAAGCTTTCTTT. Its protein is CASHRDRATEAFF.

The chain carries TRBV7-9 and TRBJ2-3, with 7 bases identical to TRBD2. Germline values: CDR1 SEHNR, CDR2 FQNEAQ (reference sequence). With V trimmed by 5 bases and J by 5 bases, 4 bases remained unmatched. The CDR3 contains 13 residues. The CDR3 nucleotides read TGTGCCAGCAGCCAGCGCGGGGGAGATACGCAGTATTTT. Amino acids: CASSQRGGDTQYF.

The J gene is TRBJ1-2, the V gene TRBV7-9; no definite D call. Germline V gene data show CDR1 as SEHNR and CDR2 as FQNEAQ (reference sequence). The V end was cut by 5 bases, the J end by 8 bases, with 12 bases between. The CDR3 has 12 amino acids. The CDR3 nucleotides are TGTGCCAGCAGCGACACGCCCCCAGGCTACACCTTC. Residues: CASSDTPPGYTF. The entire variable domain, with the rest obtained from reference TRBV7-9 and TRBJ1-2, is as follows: DTGVSQNPRHKITKRGQNVTFRCDPISEHNRLYWYRQTLGQGPEFLTYFQNEAQLEKSRLLSDRFSAERPKGSFSTLEIQRTEQGDSAMYLCASSDTPPGYTFGSGTRLTVV.

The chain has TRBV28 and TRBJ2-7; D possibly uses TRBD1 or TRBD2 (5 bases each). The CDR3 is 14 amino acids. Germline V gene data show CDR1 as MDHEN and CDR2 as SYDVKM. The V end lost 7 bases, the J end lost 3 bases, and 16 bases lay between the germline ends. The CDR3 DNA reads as TGTGCCAGCACCCTAGGGGACGGCCACTACGAGCAGTACTTC. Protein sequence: CASTLGDGHYEQYF.

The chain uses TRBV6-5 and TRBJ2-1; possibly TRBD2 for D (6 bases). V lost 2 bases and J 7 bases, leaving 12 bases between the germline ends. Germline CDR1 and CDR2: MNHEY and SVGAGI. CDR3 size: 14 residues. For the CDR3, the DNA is TGTGCCAGCAGTTACATAAACGGGGGTAATGAGCAGTTCTTC. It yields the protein CASSYINGGNEQFF.

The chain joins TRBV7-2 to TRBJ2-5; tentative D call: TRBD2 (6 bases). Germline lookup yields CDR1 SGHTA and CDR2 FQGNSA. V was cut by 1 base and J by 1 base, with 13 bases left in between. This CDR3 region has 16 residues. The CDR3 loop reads CASSLDLRGLQETQYF. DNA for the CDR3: TGTGCCAGCAGCTTAGATCTGCGGGGCCTCCAAGAGACCCAGTACTTC.

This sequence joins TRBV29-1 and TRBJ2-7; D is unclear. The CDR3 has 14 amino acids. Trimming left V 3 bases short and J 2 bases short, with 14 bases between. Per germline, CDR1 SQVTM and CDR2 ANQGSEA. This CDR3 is CSVEDPQKAYEQYF. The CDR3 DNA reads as TGCAGCGTTGAGGACCCCCAGAAGGCCTACGAGCAGTACTTC.

CDR3 coding DNA: TGTGCCAGCAGTGTGGACGCCCGCTATGGCTACACCTTC. Its protein product is CASSVDARYGYTF. The chain recombines TRBV2 with TRBJ1-2; D gene unclear. Germline V gene data show CDR1 as SNHLY and CDR2 as FYNNEI. The ends were cut back, 4 bases at V and 4 bases at J, with 10 bases in the middle. This CDR3 is built from 13 residues.

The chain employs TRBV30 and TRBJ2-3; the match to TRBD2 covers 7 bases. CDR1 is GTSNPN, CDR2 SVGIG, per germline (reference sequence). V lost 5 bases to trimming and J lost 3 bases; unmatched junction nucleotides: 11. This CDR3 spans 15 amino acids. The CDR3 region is CAWDSSGGKTDTQYF. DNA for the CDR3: TGTGCCTGGGATTCTAGCGGAGGGAAGACAGATACGCAGTATTTT.

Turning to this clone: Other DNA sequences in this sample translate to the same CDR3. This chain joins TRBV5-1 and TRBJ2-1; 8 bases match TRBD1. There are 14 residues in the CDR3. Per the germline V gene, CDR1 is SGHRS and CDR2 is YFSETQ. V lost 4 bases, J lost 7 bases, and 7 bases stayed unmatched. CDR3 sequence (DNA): TGCGCCAGCAGCGCCGGGACAGGAGGAAATGAGCAGTTCTTC. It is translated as CASSAGTGGNEQFF.

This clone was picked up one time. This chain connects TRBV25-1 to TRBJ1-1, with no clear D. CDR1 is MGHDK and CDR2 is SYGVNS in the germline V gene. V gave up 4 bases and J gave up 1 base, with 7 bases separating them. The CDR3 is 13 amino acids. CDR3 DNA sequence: TGTGCCAGCAGTGGAAGGAGGAACACTGAAGCTTTCTTT. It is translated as CASSGRRNTEAFF.

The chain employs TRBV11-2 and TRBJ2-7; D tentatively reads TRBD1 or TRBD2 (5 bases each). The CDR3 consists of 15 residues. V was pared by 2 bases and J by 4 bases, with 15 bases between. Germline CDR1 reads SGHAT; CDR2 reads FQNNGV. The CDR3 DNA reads TGTGCCAGCAGCTTAATGGGGCAGGGACCGTACGAGCAGTACTTC. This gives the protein CASSLMGQGPYEQYF. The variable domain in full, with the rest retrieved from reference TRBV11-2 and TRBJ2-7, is EAGVAQSPRYKIIEKRQSVAFWCNPISGHATLYWYQQILGQGPKLLIQFQNNGVVDDSQLPKDRFSAERLKGVDSTLKIQPAKLEDSAVYLCASSLMGQGPYEQYFGPGTRLTVT.

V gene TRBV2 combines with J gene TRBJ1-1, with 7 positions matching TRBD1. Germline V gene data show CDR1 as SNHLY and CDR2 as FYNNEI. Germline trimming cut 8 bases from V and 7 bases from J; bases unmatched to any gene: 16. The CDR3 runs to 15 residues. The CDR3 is CASSKQGPAYREAFF. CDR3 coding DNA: TGTGCCAGCTCGAAACAGGGGCCAGCCTACCGTGAAGCTTTCTTT.

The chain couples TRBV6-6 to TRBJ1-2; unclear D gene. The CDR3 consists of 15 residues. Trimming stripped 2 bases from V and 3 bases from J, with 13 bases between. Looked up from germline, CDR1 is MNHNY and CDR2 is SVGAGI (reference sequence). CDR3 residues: CASSYRIEGDYGYTF. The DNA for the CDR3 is TGTGCCAGCAGTTACCGTATCGAGGGTGACTATGGCTACACCTTC.

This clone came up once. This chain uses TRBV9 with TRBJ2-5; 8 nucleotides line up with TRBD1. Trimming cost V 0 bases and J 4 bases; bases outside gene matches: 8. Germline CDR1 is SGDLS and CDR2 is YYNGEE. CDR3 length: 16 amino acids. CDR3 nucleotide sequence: TGTGCCAGCAGCGTAGGCTCAGGGGGCTGGGGAGAGACCCAGTACTTC. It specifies CASSVGSGGWGETQYF.

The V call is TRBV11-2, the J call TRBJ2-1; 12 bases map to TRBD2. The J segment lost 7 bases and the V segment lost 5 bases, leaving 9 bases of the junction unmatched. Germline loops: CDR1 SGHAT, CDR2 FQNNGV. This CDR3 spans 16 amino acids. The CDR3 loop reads CASSTRLAGAGNEQFF. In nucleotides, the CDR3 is TGTGCCAGCAGCACCCGACTAGCGGGAGCGGGGAATGAGCAGTTCTTC.

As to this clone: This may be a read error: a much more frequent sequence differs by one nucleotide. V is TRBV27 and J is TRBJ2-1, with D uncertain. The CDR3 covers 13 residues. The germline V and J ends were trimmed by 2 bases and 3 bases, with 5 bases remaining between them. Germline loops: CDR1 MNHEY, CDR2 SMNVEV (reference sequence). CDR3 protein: CASSLRVYNEQFF. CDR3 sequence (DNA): TGTGCCAGCAGTTTAAGGGTCTACAATGAGCAGTTCTTC.

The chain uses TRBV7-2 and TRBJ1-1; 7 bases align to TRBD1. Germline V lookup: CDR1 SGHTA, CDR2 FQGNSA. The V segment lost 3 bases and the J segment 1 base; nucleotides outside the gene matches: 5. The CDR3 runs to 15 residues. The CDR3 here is CASSFRQGGNTEAFF. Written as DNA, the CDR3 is TGTGCCAGCAGCTTTAGACAGGGTGGGAACACTGAAGCTTTCTTT.

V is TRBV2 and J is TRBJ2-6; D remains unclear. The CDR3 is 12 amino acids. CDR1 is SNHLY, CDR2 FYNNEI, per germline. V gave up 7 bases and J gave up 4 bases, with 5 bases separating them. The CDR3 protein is CASIPGANVLTF. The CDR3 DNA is TGTGCCAGCATTCCCGGGGCCAACGTCCTGACTTTC.

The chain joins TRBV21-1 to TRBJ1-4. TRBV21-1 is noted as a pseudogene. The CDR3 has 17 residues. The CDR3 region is CASSSPGRRPCREKLFF. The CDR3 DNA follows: TGTGCCAGCAGCTCTCCCGGGAGAAGGCCCTGTCGGGAAAAACTGTTTTTT.

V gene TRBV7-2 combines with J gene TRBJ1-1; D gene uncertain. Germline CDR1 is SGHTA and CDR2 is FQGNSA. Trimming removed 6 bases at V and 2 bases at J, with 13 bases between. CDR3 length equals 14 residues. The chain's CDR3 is CASSHGRANTEAFF. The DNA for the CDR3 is TGTGCCAGCAGTCACGGTAGGGCCAACACTGAAGCTTTCTTT.

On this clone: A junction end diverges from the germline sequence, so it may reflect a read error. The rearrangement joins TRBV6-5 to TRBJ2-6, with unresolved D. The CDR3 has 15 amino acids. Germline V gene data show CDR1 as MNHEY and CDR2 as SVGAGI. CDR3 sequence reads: CASSNSIVGANVLTF. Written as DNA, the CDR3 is TGTGCCAGCAGTAACTCCATTGTAGGGGCCAACGTCCTGACTTTC.